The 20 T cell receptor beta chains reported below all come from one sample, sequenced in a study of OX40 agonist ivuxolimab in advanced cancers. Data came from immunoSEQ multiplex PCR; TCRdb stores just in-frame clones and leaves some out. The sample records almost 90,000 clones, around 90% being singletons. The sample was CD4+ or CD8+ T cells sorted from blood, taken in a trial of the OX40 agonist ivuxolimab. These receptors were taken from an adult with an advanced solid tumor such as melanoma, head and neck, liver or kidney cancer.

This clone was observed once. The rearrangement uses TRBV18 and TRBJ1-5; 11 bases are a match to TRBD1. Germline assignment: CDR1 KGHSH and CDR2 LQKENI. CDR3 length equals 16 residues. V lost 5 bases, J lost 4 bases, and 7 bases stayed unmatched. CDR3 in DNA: TGTGCCAGCTCATCGGGACAGGGGGTACAAAATCAGCCCCAGCATTTT. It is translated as CASSSGQGVQNQPQHF.

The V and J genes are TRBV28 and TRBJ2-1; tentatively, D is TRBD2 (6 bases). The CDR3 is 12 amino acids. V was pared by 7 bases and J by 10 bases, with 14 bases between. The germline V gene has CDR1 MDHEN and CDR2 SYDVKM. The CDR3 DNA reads TGTGCCAGCACCTCAGGGAGGTGGGAGCAGTTCTTC. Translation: CASTSGRWEQFF.

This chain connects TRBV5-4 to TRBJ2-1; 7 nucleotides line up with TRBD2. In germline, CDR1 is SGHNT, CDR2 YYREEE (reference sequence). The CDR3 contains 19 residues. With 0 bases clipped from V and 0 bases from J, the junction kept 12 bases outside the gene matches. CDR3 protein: CASSLGGFARGISYNEQFF. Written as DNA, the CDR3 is TGTGCCAGCAGCTTGGGTGGGTTCGCGCGGGGGATCTCCTACAATGAGCAGTTCTTC.

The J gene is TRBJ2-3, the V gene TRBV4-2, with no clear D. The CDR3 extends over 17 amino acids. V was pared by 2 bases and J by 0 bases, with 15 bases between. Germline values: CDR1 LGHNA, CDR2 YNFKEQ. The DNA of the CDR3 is TGTGCCAGCAGCCAAACCAGCACGACCCCTAGCACAGATACGCAGTATTTT. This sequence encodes CASSQTSTTPSTDTQYF.

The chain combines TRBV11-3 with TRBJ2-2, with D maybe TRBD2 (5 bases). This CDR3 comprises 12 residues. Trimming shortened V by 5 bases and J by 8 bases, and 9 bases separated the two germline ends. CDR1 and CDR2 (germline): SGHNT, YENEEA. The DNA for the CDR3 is TGTGCCAGCAGCGCGGACTTGGGGGAGCTGTTTTTT. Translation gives CASSADLGELFF.

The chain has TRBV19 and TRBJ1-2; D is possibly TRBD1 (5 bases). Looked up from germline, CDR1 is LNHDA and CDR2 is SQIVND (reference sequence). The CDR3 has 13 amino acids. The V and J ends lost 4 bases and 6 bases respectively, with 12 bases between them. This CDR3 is CASSTGRVDGYTF. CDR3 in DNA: TGTGCCAGTAGTACTGGCAGGGTAGATGGCTACACCTTC.

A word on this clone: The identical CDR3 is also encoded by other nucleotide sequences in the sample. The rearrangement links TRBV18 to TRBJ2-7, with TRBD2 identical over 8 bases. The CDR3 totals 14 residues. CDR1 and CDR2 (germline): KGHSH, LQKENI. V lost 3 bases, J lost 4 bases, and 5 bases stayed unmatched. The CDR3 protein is CASSPPGGAYEQYF. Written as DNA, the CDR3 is TGTGCCAGCTCACCCCCCGGGGGGGCTTACGAGCAGTACTTC.

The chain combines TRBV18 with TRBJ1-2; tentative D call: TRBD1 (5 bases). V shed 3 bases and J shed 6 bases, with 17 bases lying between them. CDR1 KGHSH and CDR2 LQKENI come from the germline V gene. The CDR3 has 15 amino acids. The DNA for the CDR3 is TGTGCCAGCTCACCCCAAAGGGAGGGGAATAATGGCTACACCTTC. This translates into CASSPQREGNNGYTF.

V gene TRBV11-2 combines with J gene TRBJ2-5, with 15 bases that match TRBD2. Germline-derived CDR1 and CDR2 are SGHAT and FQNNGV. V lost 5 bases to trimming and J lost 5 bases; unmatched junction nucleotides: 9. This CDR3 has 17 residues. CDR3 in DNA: TGTGCCAGCAGCGACCCGGGACTAGCGGGAGGTCACGAGACCCAGTACTTC. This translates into CASSDPGLAGGHETQYF.

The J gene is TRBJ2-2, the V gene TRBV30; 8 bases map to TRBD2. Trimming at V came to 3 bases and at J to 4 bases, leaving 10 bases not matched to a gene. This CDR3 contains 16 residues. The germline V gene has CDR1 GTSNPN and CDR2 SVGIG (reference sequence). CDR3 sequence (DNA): TGTGCCTGGAGGCGGGGGGACGCCCTTGGCACCGGGGAGCTGTTTTTT. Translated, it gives CAWRRGDALGTGELFF.

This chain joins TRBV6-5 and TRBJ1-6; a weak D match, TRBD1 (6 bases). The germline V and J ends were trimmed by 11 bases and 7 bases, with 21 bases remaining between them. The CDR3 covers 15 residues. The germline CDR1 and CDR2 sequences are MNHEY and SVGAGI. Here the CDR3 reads CAARWGAAENSPLHF. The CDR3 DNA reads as TGTGCCGCCCGGTGGGGGGCTGCGGAGAATTCACCCCTCCACTTT.

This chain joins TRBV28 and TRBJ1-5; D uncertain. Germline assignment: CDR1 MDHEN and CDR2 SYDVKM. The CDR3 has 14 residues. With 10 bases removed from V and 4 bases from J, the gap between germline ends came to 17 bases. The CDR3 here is CATTRGTLNQPQHF. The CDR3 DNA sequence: TGTGCCACCACTCGGGGTACCCTAAATCAGCCCCAGCATTTT. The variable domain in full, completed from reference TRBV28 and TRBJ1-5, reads DVKVTQSSRYLVKRTGEKVFLECVQDMDHENMFWYRQDPGLGLRLIYFSYDVKMKEKGDIPEGYSVSREKKERFSLILESASTNQTSMYLCATTRGTLNQPQHFGDGTRLSIL.

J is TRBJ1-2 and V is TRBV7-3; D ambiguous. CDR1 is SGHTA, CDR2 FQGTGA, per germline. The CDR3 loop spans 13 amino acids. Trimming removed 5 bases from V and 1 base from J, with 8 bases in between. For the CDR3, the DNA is TGTGCCAGCAGCCTTGGGGATAACTATGGCTACACCTTC. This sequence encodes CASSLGDNYGYTF.

The chain's CDR3 is CASSLAVGDNNEQFF. The CDR3 coding sequence is TGTGCCAGCAGCTTAGCAGTCGGGGACAACAATGAGCAGTTCTTC. The rearrangement uses TRBV11-1 and TRBJ2-1; TRBD1 might be the D (6 bases). The germline V gene encodes CDR1 SGHAT and CDR2 FQDESV (reference sequence). This CDR3 contains 15 residues. V dropped 0 bases and J dropped 5 bases, with 11 bases sitting between them.

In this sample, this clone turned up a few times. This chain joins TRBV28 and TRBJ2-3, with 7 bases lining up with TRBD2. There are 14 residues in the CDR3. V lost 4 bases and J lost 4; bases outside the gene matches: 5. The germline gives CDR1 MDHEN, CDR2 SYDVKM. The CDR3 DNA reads TGTGCCAGCAGTTCGGGGGGAGGAGCAGATACGCAGTATTTT. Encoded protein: CASSSGGGADTQYF.

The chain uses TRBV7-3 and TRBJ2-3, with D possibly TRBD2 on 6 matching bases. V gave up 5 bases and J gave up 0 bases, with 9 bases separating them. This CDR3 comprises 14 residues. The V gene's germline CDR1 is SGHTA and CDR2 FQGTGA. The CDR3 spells CASSPGTSTDTQYF. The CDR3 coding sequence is TGTGCCAGCAGCCCCGGGACTAGCACAGATACGCAGTATTTT.

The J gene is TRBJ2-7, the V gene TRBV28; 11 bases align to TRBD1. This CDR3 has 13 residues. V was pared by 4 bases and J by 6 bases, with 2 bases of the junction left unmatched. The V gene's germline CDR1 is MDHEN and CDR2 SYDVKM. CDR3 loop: CASSSGQGGEQYF. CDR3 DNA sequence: TGTGCCAGCAGTTCGGGACAGGGGGGCGAGCAGTACTTC.

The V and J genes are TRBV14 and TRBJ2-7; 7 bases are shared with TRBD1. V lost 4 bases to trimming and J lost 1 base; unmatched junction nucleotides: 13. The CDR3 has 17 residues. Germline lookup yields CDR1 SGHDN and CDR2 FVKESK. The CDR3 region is CASSPTSGTAFSYEQYF. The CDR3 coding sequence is TGTGCCAGCAGCCCTACATCCGGGACAGCTTTTTCCTACGAGCAGTACTTC.

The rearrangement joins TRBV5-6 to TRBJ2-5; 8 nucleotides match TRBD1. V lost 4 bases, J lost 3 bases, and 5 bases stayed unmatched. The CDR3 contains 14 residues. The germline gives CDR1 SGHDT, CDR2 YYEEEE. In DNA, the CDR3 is TGTGCCAGCAGCACTCCGACAGGGGAAGAGACCCAGTACTTC. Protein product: CASSTPTGEETQYF.

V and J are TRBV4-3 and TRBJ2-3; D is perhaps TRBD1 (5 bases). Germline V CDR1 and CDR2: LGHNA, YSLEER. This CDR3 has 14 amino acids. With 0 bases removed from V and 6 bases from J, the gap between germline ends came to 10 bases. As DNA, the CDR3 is TGCGCCAGCAGCCAAGATACCCAGGGTGATACGCAGTATTTT. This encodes CASSQDTQGDTQYF.